This T cell receptor (beta chain) was recovered during a study of cytomegalovirus exposure and HLA in healthy donors (dated by TCRdb to about 2017). Concerning the study at large: According to a later analysis, the roughly 130 validation repertoires were produced on the same platform as the roughly 720 repertoires of the first cohort. The aim of the study was to test whether cataloging public T cell receptors could identify signatures of past pathogen exposure. Along with the approximately 650-subject first cohort, a separate validation cohort of some 130 different subjects was used. To predict cytomegalovirus infection status, the study combined high-throughput TCR immunosequencing, statistical association of individual TCRs with disease status, and machine learning. Paper-wide results and their limitations: The authors suggested that the approach could potentially be extended to other disease states and immunological phenotypes. The study listed 170 or so TCR beta chains as associated with cytomegalovirus. The classifier was reported to diagnose cytomegalovirus status with high specificity and sensitivity in both the original and validation cohorts. Subsequent analysis determined that TCRs grouped into clusters in the first cohort also showed a tendency toward co-occurrence across the approximately 110 validation repertoires, and approximately 94% of cluster scores exceeded 0. While some public TCRs were present in many individuals, most TCR sequences turned up only very rarely across donors. A later analysis had no HLA typing for the validation cohort, so co-occurrence there was scored across all 120 or so repertoires. In vitro tests confirmed that a few of the cytomegalovirus-associated TCR beta chains recognize cytomegalovirus antigens.

The donors belonged to the validation cohort of over a hundred subjects, which was separate from the 666-subject first cohort. CDR3 length: 15 amino acids, cysteine to phenylalanine. Only the CDR3 DNA is retained, 45 bases long and in frame from the first base. The trim is 1 base for V and 0 bases for J, with a gap of 7 bases between the germline ends. For CDR1 and CDR2, the germline V gene (reference sequence) lists LNHDA and SQIVND. Comment on this clone: No cognate antigen has been identified for it. No clone much larger than this one lies a single base away; base qualities are absent.

Receptor amplification or capture employed the immunoSEQ multiplex PCR assay. The authors' pipeline ran thus. A statistical classification framework was built to diagnose cytomegalovirus status from the catalog of TCR beta chain sequences. TCRdb retrieved this table from immuneACCESS and kept in-frame rearrangements only. Not all clones are present; in checked studies, unresolved V genes account for under half, and no reason is known for the remainder. The V and J calls and the clone size are those of that table, but D and trimming were determined from the DNA. The sample table lists some 150,000 clones, 80% to 90% of them with a count of one. The ten biggest clones cover roughly 6.4% of the sample.

Sequencing input: PBMCs. The chain links TRBV19 with TRBJ1-5; no D gene can be assigned with confidence. This receptor was taken from a woman in her 30s in good health and CMV-seropositive. The CDR3 region has the sequence CASSIASASNQPQHF. At the DNA level, the sequence is TGTGCCAGTAGTATAGCGAGTGCTAGCAATCAGCCCCAGCATTTT. Joined to the reference TRBV19 and TRBJ1-5 proteins, this CDR3 gives the full variable domain: DGGITQSPKYLFRKEGQNVTLSCEQNLNHDAMYWYRQDPGQGLRLIYYSQIVNDFQKGDIAEGYSVSREKKESFPLTVTSAQKNPTAFYLCASSIASASNQPQHFGDGTRLSIL.